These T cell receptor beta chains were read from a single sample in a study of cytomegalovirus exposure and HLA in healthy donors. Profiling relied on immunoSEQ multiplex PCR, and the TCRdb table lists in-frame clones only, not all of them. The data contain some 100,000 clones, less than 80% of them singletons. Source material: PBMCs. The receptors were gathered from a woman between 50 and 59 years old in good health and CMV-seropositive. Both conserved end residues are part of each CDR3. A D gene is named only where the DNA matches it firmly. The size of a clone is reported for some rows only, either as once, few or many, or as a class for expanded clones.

CDR3nt: TGTGCCAGCAGCACCCTACAGGGAAAAGGAGGAAACAATGAGCAGTTCTTC; CDR3aa: CASSTLQGKGGNNEQFF; v_gene: TRBV7-3; d_gene: NA; abundance: NA; j_gene: TRBJ2-1
CDR3nt: TGTGCCAGCAGCTTAGGCCCCGCAGGGGGCGGCGAGCAGTACTTC; CDR3aa: CASSLGPAGGGEQYF; v_gene: TRBV13; d_gene: TRBD1; abundance: NA; j_gene: TRBJ2-7
CDR3nt: TGTGCCAGCAGCTTAGATCCGGGACAGTTTAATTCACCCCTCCACTTT; CDR3aa: CASSLDPGQFNSPLHF; v_gene: TRBV7-6; d_gene: TRBD1; abundance: NA; j_gene: TRBJ1-6
CDR3nt: TGTGCCAGCTCAGGCGGGGACAGGGTCAATCAGCCCCAGCATTTT; CDR3aa: CASSGGDRVNQPQHF; v_gene: TRBV6-1; d_gene: TRBD1; abundance: NA; j_gene: TRBJ1-5
CDR3nt: TGTGCCAGCAGCGTAGGGATTCGGAGGGATACTGAAGCTTTCTTT; CDR3aa: CASSVGIRRDTEAFF; v_gene: TRBV9; d_gene: NA; abundance: NA; j_gene: TRBJ1-1
CDR3nt: TGTGCCAGCAGCTTAATTGGTAGCGACGGCACAGATACGCAGTATTTT; CDR3aa: CASSLIGSDGTDTQYF; v_gene: TRBV7-3; d_gene: NA; abundance: NA; j_gene: TRBJ2-3
CDR3nt: TGTGCCAGCAGCAAATCCCGGGACAGGGGCAATGAGCAGTTCTTC; CDR3aa: CASSKSRDRGNEQFF; v_gene: TRBV21-1; d_gene: NA; abundance: NA; j_gene: TRBJ2-1
CDR3nt: TGCGCCAGCAGCTTGGGACCAGGGCAAAACTATGGCTACACCTTC; CDR3aa: CASSLGPGQNYGYTF; v_gene: TRBV5-1; d_gene: NA; abundance: NA; j_gene: TRBJ1-2
CDR3nt: TGTGCCAGCAGCCCCACTTTTGCGGGGGGCCCATTAGATACGCAGTATTTT; CDR3aa: CASSPTFAGGPLDTQYF; v_gene: TRBV7-2; d_gene: TRBD2; abundance: NA; j_gene: TRBJ2-3
CDR3nt: TGTGCCAGCAGTTTGGTAGCGGGGACCTACGAGCAGTACTTC; CDR3aa: CASSLVAGTYEQYF; v_gene: TRBV27; d_gene: TRBD2; abundance: once; j_gene: TRBJ2-7
CDR3nt: TGTGCCAGCAGCTTCGGCGGGGGGACAGTTGAGCAGTTCTTC; CDR3aa: CASSFGGGTVEQFF; v_gene: TRBV11-3; d_gene: NA; abundance: NA; j_gene: TRBJ2-1
CDR3nt: TGTGCCAGCAGCCCGAGGTTGAGGGATGACACTGAAGCTTTCTTT; CDR3aa: CASSPRLRDDTEAFF; v_gene: TRBV5-4; d_gene: NA; abundance: NA; j_gene: TRBJ1-1
CDR3nt: TGTGCCAGCAGCTTAGACTTGGCGGGGAGATCCCAAGAGACCCAGTACTTC; CDR3aa: CASSLDLAGRSQETQYF; v_gene: TRBV7-8; d_gene: NA; abundance: NA; j_gene: TRBJ2-5
CDR3nt: TGTGCCAGCTCGACAGGACAGAATCAGCCCCAGCATTTT; CDR3aa: CASSTGQNQPQHF; v_gene: TRBV18; d_gene: NA; abundance: NA; j_gene: TRBJ1-5
CDR3nt: TGTGCCAGCAGCCGGTACTATGGCTACACCTTC; CDR3aa: CASSRYYGYTF; v_gene: TRBV5-6; d_gene: NA; abundance: NA; j_gene: TRBJ1-2
CDR3nt: TGCAGCGTGACTACAGGGATCCTCGGGGAGACCCAGTACTTC; CDR3aa: CSVTTGILGETQYF; v_gene: TRBV29-1; d_gene: NA; abundance: NA; j_gene: TRBJ2-5
CDR3nt: TGCGCCAGCAGCCAGGGGGGACAGGCCTCCTCTGGGGCCAACGGCCTGACTTTC; CDR3aa: CASSQGGQASSGANGLTF; v_gene: TRBV4-1; d_gene: TRBD1; abundance: NA; j_gene: TRBJ2-6
CDR3nt: TGTGCCAGCAGCTTACCGGGGGGGTCTAGCACAGATACGCAGTATTTT; CDR3aa: CASSLPGGSSTDTQYF; v_gene: TRBV7-8; d_gene: TRBD2; abundance: NA; j_gene: TRBJ2-3
CDR3nt: TGCGCCAGCAGCTTGGGGGACAGGGTGAACATTCAGTACTTC; CDR3aa: CASSLGDRVNIQYF; v_gene: TRBV5-1; d_gene: TRBD1; abundance: few; j_gene: TRBJ2-4
CDR3nt: TGTGCCAGCAGCGCTAGCGGGGGGTACAATGAGCAGTTCTTC; CDR3aa: CASSASGGYNEQFF; v_gene: TRBV9; d_gene: TRBD2; abundance: NA; j_gene: TRBJ2-1
CDR3nt: TGCGCCAGCAGCTTGAGTGGGCAGGGGGTACGCGAGCAGTACTTC; CDR3aa: CASSLSGQGVREQYF; v_gene: TRBV5-1; d_gene: TRBD1; abundance: NA; j_gene: TRBJ2-7
CDR3nt: TGTGCTAGTGGTTGGGGGACAGGCGGAGGAAACACCATATATTTT; CDR3aa: CASGWGTGGGNTIYF; v_gene: TRBV12-5; d_gene: TRBD1; abundance: few; j_gene: TRBJ1-3
CDR3nt: TGTGCCAGCAGTCCCGGGACAGGAAGCCACATTCAGTACTTC; CDR3aa: CASSPGTGSHIQYF; v_gene: TRBV2; d_gene: TRBD1; abundance: NA; j_gene: TRBJ2-4
CDR3nt: TGTGCCAGCAGCTTACTTTCTAGTGGGAATGAGCAGTTCTTC; CDR3aa: CASSLLSSGNEQFF; v_gene: TRBV7-9; d_gene: NA; abundance: NA; j_gene: TRBJ2-1
CDR3nt: TGTGCCAGCAGTTACGGGTCCAGCGGCGGGGCCAACGTCCTGACTTTC; CDR3aa: CASSYGSSGGANVLTF; v_gene: TRBV6-5; d_gene: NA; abundance: NA; j_gene: TRBJ2-6
CDR3nt: TGTGCCAGCAGCGATCGGGACAGGGGGGAATACACCATATATTTT; CDR3aa: CASSDRDRGEYTIYF; v_gene: TRBV5-4; d_gene: TRBD1; abundance: NA; j_gene: TRBJ1-3
CDR3nt: TGTGCCACCAGCAGGCCGGGGGCGGCTAGCGGTCCCACCGGGGAGCTGTTTTTT; CDR3aa: CATSRPGAASGPTGELFF; v_gene: TRBV15; d_gene: NA; abundance: NA; j_gene: TRBJ2-2
CDR3nt: TGTGCCAGCAGCCCCGGACTAGCGGGAGGTAGTACGCAGTATTTT; CDR3aa: CASSPGLAGGSTQYF; v_gene: TRBV11-2; d_gene: TRBD2; abundance: NA; j_gene: TRBJ2-3
CDR3nt: TGTGCCAGCAGCCCGCTGAGGAACACTGAAGCTTTCTTT; CDR3aa: CASSPLRNTEAFF; v_gene: TRBV7-8; d_gene: NA; abundance: NA; j_gene: TRBJ1-1
CDR3nt: TGTGCCAGCAGCTTAGCGGAGGAAATCTATGGCTACACCTTC; CDR3aa: CASSLAEEIYGYTF; v_gene: TRBV7-2; d_gene: NA; abundance: NA; j_gene: TRBJ1-2
CDR3nt: TGTGCCAGCAGCTCACAGGGCTATGGCTACACCTTC; CDR3aa: CASSSQGYGYTF; v_gene: TRBV7-2; d_gene: NA; abundance: NA; j_gene: TRBJ1-2
CDR3nt: TGCGCCAGCAGCTTGGCGGGAATGAACACTGAAGCTTTCTTT; CDR3aa: CASSLAGMNTEAFF; v_gene: TRBV5-1; d_gene: NA; abundance: few; j_gene: TRBJ1-1
CDR3nt: TGCAGCGTTGGGACAGGGGGCGGCAATCAGCCCCAGCATTTT; CDR3aa: CSVGTGGGNQPQHF; v_gene: TRBV29-1; d_gene: TRBD1; abundance: once; j_gene: TRBJ1-5
CDR3nt: TGTGCCAGCAGCCTAGGGACTAGCGGGCCAGATACGCAGTATTTT; CDR3aa: CASSLGTSGPDTQYF; v_gene: TRBV9; d_gene: TRBD2; abundance: few; j_gene: TRBJ2-3
CDR3nt: TGTGCCAGTAGTATTGGTAGCGGCCAAGAGACCCAGTACTTC; CDR3aa: CASSIGSGQETQYF; v_gene: TRBV19; d_gene: NA; abundance: NA; j_gene: TRBJ2-5
CDR3nt: TGTGCCAGCAGCTTATCTGGTGGGACAGCGCCTAATGAAAAACTGTTTTTT; CDR3aa: CASSLSGGTAPNEKLFF; v_gene: TRBV5-6; d_gene: TRBD1; abundance: once; j_gene: TRBJ1-4
CDR3nt: TGTGCCAGCAGCTTAATGGCAGGCCTAAACACTGAAGCTTTCTTT; CDR3aa: CASSLMAGLNTEAFF; v_gene: TRBV7-2; d_gene: NA; abundance: NA; j_gene: TRBJ1-1
CDR3nt: TGTGCCAGCACCTCGGGAGGACGAAGAGGGACCCAGTACTTC; CDR3aa: CASTSGGRRGTQYF; v_gene: TRBV7-2; d_gene: TRBD2; abundance: NA; j_gene: TRBJ2-5
CDR3nt: TGCAGCGTTCTCCTCGGGAGCCCCTGGGGTTACGAGCAGTACTTC; CDR3aa: CSVLLGSPWGYEQYF; v_gene: TRBV29-1; d_gene: NA; abundance: NA; j_gene: TRBJ2-7
CDR3nt: TGCGCCAGCAGCTTGGTGGCTAGCGGGACCTACGAGCAGTACTTC; CDR3aa: CASSLVASGTYEQYF; v_gene: TRBV5-1; d_gene: TRBD2; abundance: NA; j_gene: TRBJ2-7
CDR3nt: TGTGCCAGCAGTTACGGACTAGCCTCCTACGAGCAGTACTTC; CDR3aa: CASSYGLASYEQYF; v_gene: TRBV6-5; d_gene: TRBD2; abundance: many; j_gene: TRBJ2-7
CDR3nt: TGTGCCAGCAGCCCGGGGGGACCCCGCCCGTATGGCTACACCTTC; CDR3aa: CASSPGGPRPYGYTF; v_gene: TRBV5-4; d_gene: NA; abundance: NA; j_gene: TRBJ1-2
CDR3nt: TGTGCCAGCAGCTTAAGGACTAGCGGAGACTACGAGCAGTACTTC; CDR3aa: CASSLRTSGDYEQYF; v_gene: TRBV7-8; d_gene: TRBD2; abundance: NA; j_gene: TRBJ2-7
CDR3nt: TGTGCCAGCAGTAGCCCCGGAGCTCCTAATGAAAAACTGTTTTTT; CDR3aa: CASSSPGAPNEKLFF; v_gene: TRBV25-1; d_gene: NA; abundance: NA; j_gene: TRBJ1-4
CDR3nt: TGTGCCAGCAGCTTACGTGCAGGGGGTGAAGCTTTCTTT; CDR3aa: CASSLRAGGEAFF; v_gene: TRBV7-8; d_gene: TRBD1; abundance: NA; j_gene: TRBJ1-1
CDR3nt: TGTGCCAGCAGCTTAGGAGGGACAGCGGGAGCCAACGGCCTGACTTTC; CDR3aa: CASSLGGTAGANGLTF; v_gene: TRBV13; d_gene: NA; abundance: NA; j_gene: TRBJ2-6
CDR3nt: TGTGCCAGCAGCCCCGACAGCCCTTCTAGCACAGATACGCAGTATTTT; CDR3aa: CASSPDSPSSTDTQYF; v_gene: TRBV28; d_gene: NA; abundance: NA; j_gene: TRBJ2-3
CDR3nt: TGTGCCAGCAGCGTAGTTGTCCTAGTGGCCCAAGAGACCCAGTACTTC; CDR3aa: CASSVVVLVAQETQYF; v_gene: TRBV9; d_gene: NA; abundance: NA; j_gene: TRBJ2-5
CDR3nt: TGTGCCAGCAGCACCCGGACTAGCGGGGGTACCTACGAGCAGTACTTC; CDR3aa: CASSTRTSGGTYEQYF; v_gene: TRBV7-9; d_gene: TRBD2; abundance: once; j_gene: TRBJ2-7
CDR3nt: TGTGCCAGCAGCTGGGCGGGAGGCCACGAGCAGTACTTC; CDR3aa: CASSWAGGHEQYF; v_gene: TRBV11-3; d_gene: TRBD2; abundance: few; j_gene: TRBJ2-7
CDR3nt: TGCAGCGTTACCGACAGGGATCTTTCCTATGGCTACACCTTC; CDR3aa: CSVTDRDLSYGYTF; v_gene: TRBV29-1; d_gene: TRBD1; abundance: NA; j_gene: TRBJ1-2
CDR3nt: TGTGCCAGTAGTATAGCTGGGCAGGGCTCTGGCTACACCTTC; CDR3aa: CASSIAGQGSGYTF; v_gene: TRBV19; d_gene: NA; abundance: NA; j_gene: TRBJ1-2
CDR3nt: TGTGCCAGCAGCTTAGGAGGTACAGGTCAAGAGACCCAGTACTTC; CDR3aa: CASSLGGTGQETQYF; v_gene: TRBV7-2; d_gene: NA; abundance: once; j_gene: TRBJ2-5